The T cell receptor beta chain under discussion was sequenced for a study of CD8 T cells in Susac syndrome. TCR beta from blood CD8+ and CD4+ T cells was sequenced. Reverse transcription of roughly 0.5 to 1 ug RNA was carried out with random hexamers. Across 54 Vbeta and 13 Jbeta, immunoSEQ multiplex PCR amplified TCR beta CDR3. TCRdb ran MiXCR on the immunoSEQ multiplex PCR reads and lists one entry per CDR3 protein. The sample lists a few hundred thousand distinct CDR3 sequences; roughly 94% were seen once. Looked up from germline, CDR1 is LNHDA and CDR2 is SQIVND (reference sequence). The CDR3 consists of 16 residues. Trimming took 5 bases from V and 5 from J; bases not matched to a gene: 10.

This sequence was found in a human donor with multiple sclerosis. The sequenced material came from CD4+ T cells from PBMCs. The chain carries TRBV19 and TRBJ2-3; 10 nucleotides match TRBD1. In DNA form, the CDR3 reads TGTGCCAGTAGTGACAGGGGGCGCGGGTTTGAAGATACGCAGTATTTT. Amino acid sequence: CASSDRGRGFEDTQYF.